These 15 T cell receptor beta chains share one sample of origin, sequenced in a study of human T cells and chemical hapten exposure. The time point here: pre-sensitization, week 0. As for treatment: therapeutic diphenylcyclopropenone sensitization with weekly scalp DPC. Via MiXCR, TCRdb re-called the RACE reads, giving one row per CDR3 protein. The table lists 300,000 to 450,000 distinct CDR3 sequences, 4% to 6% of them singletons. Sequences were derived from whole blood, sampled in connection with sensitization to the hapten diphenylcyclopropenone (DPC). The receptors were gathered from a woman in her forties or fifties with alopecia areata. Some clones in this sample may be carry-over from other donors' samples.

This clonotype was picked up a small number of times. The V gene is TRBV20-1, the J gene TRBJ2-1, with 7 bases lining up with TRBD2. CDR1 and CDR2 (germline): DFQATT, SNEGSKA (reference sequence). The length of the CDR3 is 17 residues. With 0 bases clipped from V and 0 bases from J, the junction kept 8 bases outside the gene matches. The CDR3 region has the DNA TGCAGTGCTAGAGATGGGAGCGGGATCCTCTCCTACAATGAGCAGTTCTTC. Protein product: CSARDGSGILSYNEQFF.

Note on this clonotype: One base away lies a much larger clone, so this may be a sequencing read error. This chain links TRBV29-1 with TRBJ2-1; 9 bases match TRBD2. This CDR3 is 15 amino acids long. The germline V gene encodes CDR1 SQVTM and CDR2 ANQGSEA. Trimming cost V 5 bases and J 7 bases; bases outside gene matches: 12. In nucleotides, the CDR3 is TGCAGCGTTTGTACGGGACTAGCAATAGGTAATGAGCAGTTCTTC. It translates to CSVCTGLAIGNEQFF.

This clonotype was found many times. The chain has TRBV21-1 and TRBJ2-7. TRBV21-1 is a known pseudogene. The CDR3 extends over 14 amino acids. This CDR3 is CASSAYRGLIEQYF. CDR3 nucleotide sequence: TGTGCCAGCAGCGCCTACCGAGGTCTTATCGAGCAGTACTTC.

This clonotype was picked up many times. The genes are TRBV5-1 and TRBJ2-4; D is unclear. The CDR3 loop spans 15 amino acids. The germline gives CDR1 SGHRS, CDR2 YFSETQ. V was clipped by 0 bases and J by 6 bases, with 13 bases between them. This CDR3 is CASSLAQAPGNIQYF. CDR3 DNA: TGCGCCAGCAGCTTGGCTCAGGCTCCTGGAAACATTCAGTACTTC.

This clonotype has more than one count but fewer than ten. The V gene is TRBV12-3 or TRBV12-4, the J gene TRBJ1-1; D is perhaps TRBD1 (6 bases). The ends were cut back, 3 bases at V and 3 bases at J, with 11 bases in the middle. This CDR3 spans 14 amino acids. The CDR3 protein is CASSLRGADTEAFF. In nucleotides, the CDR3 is TGTGCCAGCAGTTTGCGGGGGGCCGACACTGAAGCTTTCTTT.

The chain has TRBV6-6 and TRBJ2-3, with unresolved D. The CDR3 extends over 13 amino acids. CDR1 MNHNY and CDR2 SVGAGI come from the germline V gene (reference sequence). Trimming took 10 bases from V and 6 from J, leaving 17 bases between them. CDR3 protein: CATRARGSDTQYF. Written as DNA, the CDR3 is TGTGCCACCCGCGCCCGCGGCAGTGATACGCAGTATTTT.

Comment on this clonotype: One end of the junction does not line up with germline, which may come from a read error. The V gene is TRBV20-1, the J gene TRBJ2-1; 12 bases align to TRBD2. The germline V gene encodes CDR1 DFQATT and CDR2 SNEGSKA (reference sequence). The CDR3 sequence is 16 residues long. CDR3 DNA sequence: TGCAGAGCTAGAGCCTCTAGCGGGGGGGCTGTAAATGAGCAGTTCTTC. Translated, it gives CRARASSGGAVNEQFF.

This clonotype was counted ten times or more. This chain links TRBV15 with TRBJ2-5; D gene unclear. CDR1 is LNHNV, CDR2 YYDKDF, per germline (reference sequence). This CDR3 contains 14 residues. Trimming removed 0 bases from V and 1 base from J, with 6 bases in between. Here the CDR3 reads CATSRDVGQETQYF. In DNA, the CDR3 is TGTGCCACCAGCAGAGATGTCGGCCAAGAGACCCAGTACTTC.

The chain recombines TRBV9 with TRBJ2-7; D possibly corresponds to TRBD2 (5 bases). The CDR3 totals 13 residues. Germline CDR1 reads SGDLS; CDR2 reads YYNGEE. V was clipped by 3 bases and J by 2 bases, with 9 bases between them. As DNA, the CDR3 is TGTGCCAGCAGCGCTGACGGGACCTACGAGCAGTACTTC. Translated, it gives CASSADGTYEQYF.

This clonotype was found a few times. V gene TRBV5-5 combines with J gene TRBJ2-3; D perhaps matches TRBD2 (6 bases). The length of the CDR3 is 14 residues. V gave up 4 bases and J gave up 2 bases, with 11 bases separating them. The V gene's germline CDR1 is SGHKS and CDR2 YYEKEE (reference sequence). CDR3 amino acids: CASSTGDFTDTQYF. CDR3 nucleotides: TGTGCCAGCAGCACCGGGGACTTCACAGATACGCAGTATTTT. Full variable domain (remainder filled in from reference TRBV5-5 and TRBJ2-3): DAGVTQSPTHLIKTRGQQVTLRCSPISGHKSVSWYQQVLGQGPQFIFQYYEKEERGRGNFPDRFSARQFPNYSSELNVNALLLGDSALYLCASSTGDFTDTQYFGPGTRLTVL.

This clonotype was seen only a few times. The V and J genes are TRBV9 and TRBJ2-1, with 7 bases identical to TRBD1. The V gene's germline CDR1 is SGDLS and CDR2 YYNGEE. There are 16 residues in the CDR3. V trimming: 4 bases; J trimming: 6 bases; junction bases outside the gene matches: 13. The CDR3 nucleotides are TGTGCCAGCAGCTTATTGACAGGGAGCGAATTCAATGAGCAGTTCTTC. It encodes CASSLLTGSEFNEQFF.

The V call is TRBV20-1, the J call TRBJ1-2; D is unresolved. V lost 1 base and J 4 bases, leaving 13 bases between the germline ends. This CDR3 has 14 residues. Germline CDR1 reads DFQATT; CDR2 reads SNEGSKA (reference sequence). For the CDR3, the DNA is TGCAGTGCTAGAGTTTTAGGCCAGAGCTATGGCTACACCTTC. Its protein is CSARVLGQSYGYTF.

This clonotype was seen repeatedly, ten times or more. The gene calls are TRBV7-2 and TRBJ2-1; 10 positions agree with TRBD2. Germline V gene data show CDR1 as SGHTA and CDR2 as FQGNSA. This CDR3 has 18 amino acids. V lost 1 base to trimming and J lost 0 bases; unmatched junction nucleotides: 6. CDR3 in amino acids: CASSLGLAGASSYNEQFF. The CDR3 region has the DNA TGTGCCAGCAGCTTAGGGCTAGCGGGAGCTTCCTCCTACAATGAGCAGTTCTTC.

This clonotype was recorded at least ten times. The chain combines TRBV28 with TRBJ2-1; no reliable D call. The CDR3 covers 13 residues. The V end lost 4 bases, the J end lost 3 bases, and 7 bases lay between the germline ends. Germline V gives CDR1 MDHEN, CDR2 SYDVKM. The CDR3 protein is CASSSKGYNEQFF. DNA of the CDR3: TGTGCCAGCAGTTCGAAGGGCTACAATGAGCAGTTCTTC.

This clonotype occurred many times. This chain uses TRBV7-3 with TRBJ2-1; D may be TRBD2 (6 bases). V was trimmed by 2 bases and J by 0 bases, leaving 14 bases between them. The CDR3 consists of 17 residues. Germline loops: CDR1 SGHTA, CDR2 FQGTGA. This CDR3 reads CASSLRSGRSSYNEQFF. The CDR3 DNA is TGTGCCAGCAGCTTACGAAGCGGGCGCAGCTCCTACAATGAGCAGTTCTTC.